The T cell receptor beta chain described here comes from a study of cytomegalovirus exposure and HLA in healthy donors. The study, taken as a whole, reports: The authors reported that TCR beta sequences could predict HLA-A and HLA-B alleles. These predictions were accurate for most subjects in the first cohort. Associated with HLA alleles at 0.05 false discovery rate in a later analysis were 15,000 to 20,000 TCR beta sequences.

Donors likely had unrecorded immune exposures despite being nominally healthy when sampled. For this clone: Its antigen is as yet unknown.

PCR primers comprised 60 Vbeta and 13 Jbeta primers. TCRdb's copy holds only in-frame clones and misses some; the assay was immunoSEQ multiplex PCR. Among approximately 110,000 clones listed, about 70% were seen once. Sequencing was performed on PBMCs. This clonotype was obtained from a man aged 25-45 years in good health and CMV-seronegative.

The CDR3 DNA follows: TGTGCCAGCAGCCGAGCCATGAGGACAGATACGCAGTATTTT. Translating gives CASSRAMRTDTQYF. V gene TRBV14 combines with J gene TRBJ2-3; D is unclear. This CDR3 has 14 amino acids. The germline gives CDR1 SGHDN, CDR2 FVKESK. V lost 4 bases and J 3 bases, leaving 11 bases between the germline ends.